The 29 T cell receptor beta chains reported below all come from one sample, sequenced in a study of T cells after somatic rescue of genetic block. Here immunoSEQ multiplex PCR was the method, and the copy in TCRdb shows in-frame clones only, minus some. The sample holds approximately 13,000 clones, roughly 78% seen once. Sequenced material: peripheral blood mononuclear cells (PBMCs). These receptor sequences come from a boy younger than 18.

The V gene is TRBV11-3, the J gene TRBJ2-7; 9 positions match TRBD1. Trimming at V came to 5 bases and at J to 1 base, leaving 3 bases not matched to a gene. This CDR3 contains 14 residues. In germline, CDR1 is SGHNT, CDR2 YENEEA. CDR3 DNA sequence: TGTGCCAGCAGCGTCGGGACAGGGTCCTACGAGCAGTACTTC. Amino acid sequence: CASSVGTGSYEQYF.

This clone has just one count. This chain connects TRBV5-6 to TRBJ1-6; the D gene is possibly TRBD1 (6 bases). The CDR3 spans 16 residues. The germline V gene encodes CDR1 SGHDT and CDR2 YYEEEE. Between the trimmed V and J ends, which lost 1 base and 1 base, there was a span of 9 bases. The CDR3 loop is CASSLWDTSYNSPLHF. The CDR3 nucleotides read TGTGCCAGCAGCTTGTGGGACACATCCTATAATTCACCCCTCCACTTT.

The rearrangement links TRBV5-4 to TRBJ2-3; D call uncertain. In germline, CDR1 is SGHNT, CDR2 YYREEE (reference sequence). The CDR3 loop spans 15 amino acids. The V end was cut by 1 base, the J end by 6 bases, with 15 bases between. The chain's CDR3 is CASSLSDNIGDTQYF. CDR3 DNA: TGTGCCAGCAGCTTGAGTGACAATATAGGGGATACGCAGTATTTT. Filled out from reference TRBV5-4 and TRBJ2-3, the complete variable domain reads ETGVTQSPTHLIKTRGQQVTLRCSSQSGHNTVSWYQQALGQGPQFIFQYYREEENGRGNFPPRFSGLQFPNYSSELNVNALELDDSALYLCASSLSDNIGDTQYFGPGTRLTVL.

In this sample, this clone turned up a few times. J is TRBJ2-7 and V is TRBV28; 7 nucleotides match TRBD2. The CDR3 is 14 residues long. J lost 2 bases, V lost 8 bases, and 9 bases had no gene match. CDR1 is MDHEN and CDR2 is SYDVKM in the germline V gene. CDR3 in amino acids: CASGLAGATYEQYF. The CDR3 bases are TGTGCCAGCGGGTTGGCGGGAGCGACCTACGAGCAGTACTTC. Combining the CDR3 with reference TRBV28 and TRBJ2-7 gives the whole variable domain DVKVTQSSRYLVKRTGEKVFLECVQDMDHENMFWYRQDPGLGLRLIYFSYDVKMKEKGDIPEGYSVSREKKERFSLILESASTNQTSMYLCASGLAGATYEQYFGPGTRLTVT.

Here the CDR3 reads CASSIGTGRAQHF. The CDR3 DNA reads as TGTGCCAGTAGTATAGGAACAGGGCGGGCCCAGCATTTT. The J gene is TRBJ1-5, the V gene TRBV19, with a possible D match to TRBD1 (6 bases). The V end was cut by 1 base, the J end by 11 bases, with 12 bases between. CDR1 is LNHDA, CDR2 SQIVND, per germline (reference sequence). There are 13 residues in the CDR3.

This CDR3 reads CASSPQETEAFF. The CDR3 nucleotides are TGTGCCAGCTCACCCCAGGAAACTGAAGCTTTCTTT. The chain combines TRBV18 with TRBJ1-1; D is uncertain. The CDR3 has 12 residues. Per germline, CDR1 KGHSH and CDR2 LQKENI. The ends were cut back, 3 bases at V and 5 bases at J, with 7 bases in the middle.

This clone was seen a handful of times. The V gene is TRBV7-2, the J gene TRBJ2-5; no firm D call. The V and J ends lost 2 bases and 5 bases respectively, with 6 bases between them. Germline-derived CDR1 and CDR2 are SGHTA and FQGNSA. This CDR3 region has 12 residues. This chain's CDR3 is CASSLRYETQYF. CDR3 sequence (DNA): TGTGCCAGCAGCTTACGGTACGAGACCCAGTACTTC.

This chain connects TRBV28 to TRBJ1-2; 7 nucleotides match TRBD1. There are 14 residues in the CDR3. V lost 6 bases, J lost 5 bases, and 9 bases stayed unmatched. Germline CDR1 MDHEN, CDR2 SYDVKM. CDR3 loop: CASRKEGARYGYTF. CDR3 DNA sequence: TGTGCCAGCAGGAAAGAGGGGGCACGGTATGGCTACACCTTC.

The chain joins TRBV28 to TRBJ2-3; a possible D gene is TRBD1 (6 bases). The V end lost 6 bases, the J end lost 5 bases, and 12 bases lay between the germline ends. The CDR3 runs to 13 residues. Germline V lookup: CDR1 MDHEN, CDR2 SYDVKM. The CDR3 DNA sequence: TGTGCCAGCAGGTCACCCAGGGGAGATACGCAGTATTTT. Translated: CASRSPRGDTQYF.

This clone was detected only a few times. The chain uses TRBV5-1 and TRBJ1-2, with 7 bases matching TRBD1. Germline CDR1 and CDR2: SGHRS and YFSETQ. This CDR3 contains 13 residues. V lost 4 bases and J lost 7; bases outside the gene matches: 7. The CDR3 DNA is TGCGCCAGCAGCGATGGGACAGTCCTTGGCTACACCTTC. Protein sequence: CASSDGTVLGYTF.

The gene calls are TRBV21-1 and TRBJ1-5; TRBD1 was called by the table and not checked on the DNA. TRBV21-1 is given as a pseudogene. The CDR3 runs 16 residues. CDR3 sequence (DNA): TGTGCCAGCAACCCTTGGACAGGCTATAGCAATCAGCCCCAGCATTTT. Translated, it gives CASNPWTGYSNQPQHF.

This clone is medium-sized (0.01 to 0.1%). As DNA, the CDR3 is TGTGCCATCAGTGAGGGCGGTCCCGAGCAGTACTTC. Translated, it gives CAISEGGPEQYF. The rearrangement links TRBV10-3 to TRBJ2-7; D is ambiguous. The CDR3 contains 12 residues. CDR1 ENHRY and CDR2 SYGVKD come from the germline V gene. V gave up 2 bases and J gave up 6 bases, with 8 bases separating them.

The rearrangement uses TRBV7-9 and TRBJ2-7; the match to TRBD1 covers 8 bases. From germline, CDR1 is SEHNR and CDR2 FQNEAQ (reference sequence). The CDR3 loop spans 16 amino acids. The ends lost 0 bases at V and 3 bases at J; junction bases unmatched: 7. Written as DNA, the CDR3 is TGTGCCAGCAGCTTAGCGCCAGGGGGCAGGCTCTACGAGCAGTACTTC. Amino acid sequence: CASSLAPGGRLYEQYF.

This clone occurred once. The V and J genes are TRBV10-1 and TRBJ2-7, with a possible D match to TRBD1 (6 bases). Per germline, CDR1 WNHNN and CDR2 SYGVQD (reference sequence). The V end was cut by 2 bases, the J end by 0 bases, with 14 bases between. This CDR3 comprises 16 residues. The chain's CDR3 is CASSEHHRVNSYEQYF. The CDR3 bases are TGCGCCAGCAGTGAGCACCACAGGGTAAACTCCTACGAGCAGTACTTC.

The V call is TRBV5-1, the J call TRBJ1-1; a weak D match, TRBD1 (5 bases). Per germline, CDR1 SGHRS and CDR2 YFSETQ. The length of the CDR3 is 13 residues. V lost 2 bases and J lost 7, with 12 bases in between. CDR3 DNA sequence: TGCGCCAGCAGCTTACCCCAGGGAGGTGAAGCTTTCTTT. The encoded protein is CASSLPQGGEAFF.

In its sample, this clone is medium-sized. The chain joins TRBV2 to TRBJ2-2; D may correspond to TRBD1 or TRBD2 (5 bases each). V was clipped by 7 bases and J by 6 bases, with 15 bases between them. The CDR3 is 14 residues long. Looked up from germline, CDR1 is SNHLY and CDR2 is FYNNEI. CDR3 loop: CASTPWVGAGELFF. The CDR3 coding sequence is TGTGCCAGCACCCCCTGGGTGGGGGCCGGGGAGCTGTTTTTT.

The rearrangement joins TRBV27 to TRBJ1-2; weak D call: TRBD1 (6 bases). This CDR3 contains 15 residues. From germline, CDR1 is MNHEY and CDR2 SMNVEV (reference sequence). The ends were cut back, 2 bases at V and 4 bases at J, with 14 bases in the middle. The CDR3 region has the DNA TGTGCCAGCAGTTTAGACCTAGGGGGGGGCTATGGCTACACCTTC. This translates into CASSLDLGGGYGYTF.

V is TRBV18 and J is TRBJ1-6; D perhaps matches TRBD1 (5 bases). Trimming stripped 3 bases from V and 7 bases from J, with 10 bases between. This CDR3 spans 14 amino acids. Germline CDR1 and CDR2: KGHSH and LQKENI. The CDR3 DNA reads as TGTGCCAGCTCACCTGGGGGGAACAATTCACCCCTCCACTTT. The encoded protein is CASSPGGNNSPLHF.

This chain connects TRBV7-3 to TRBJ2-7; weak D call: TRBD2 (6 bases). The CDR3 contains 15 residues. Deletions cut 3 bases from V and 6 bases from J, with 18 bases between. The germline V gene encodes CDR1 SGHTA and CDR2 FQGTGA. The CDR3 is CASSFTGAGLSEQYF. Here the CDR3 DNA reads TGTGCCAGCAGCTTCACCGGGGCGGGACTGAGCGAGCAGTACTTC.

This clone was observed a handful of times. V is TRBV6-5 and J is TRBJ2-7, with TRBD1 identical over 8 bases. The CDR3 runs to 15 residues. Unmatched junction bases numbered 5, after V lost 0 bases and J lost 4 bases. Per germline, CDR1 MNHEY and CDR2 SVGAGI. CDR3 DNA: TGTGCCAGCAGTTACTCAACAGGGGGGTGGTACGAGCAGTACTTC. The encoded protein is CASSYSTGGWYEQYF.

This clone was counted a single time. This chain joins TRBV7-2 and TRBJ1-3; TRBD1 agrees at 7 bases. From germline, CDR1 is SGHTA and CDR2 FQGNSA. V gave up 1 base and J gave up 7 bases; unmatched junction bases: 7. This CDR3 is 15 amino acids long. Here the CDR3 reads CASSLVAQGWNTIYF. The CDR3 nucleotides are TGTGCCAGCAGCTTAGTCGCACAGGGGTGGAACACCATATATTTT.

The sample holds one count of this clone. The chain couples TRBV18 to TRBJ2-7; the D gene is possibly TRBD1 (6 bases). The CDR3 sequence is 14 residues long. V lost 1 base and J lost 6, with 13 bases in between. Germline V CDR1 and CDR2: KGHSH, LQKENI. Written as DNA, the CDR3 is TGTGCCAGCTCACCACGGGACAAAGACTCCGAGCAGTACTTC. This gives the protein CASSPRDKDSEQYF.

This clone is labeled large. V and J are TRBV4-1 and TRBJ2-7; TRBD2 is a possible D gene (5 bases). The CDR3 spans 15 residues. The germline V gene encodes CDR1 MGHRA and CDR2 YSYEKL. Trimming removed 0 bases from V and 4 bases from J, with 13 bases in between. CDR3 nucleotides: TGCGCCAGCAGCCAAGAGGACGTCCCGGGGTACGAGCAGTACTTC. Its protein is CASSQEDVPGYEQYF.

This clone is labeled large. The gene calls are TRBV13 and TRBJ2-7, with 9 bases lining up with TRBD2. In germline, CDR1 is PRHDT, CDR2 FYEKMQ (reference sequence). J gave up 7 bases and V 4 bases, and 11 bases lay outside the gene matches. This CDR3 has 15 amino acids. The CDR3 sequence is CASSSFAGGPEEQYF. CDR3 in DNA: TGTGCCAGCAGCTCCTTCGCGGGGGGGCCTGAGGAGCAGTACTTC.

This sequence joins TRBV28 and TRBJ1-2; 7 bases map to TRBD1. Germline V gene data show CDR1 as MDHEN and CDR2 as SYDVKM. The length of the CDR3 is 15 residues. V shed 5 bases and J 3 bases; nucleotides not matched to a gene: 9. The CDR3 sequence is CASSTTGAPHYGYTF. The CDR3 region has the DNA TGTGCCAGCAGTACCACAGGGGCCCCTCACTATGGCTACACCTTC.

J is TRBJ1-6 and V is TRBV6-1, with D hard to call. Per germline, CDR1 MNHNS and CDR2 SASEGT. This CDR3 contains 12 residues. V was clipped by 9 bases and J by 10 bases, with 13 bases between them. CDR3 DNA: TGTGCCAGTAGTCACAGAGGGTCACCCCTCCACTTT. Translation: CASSHRGSPLHF.

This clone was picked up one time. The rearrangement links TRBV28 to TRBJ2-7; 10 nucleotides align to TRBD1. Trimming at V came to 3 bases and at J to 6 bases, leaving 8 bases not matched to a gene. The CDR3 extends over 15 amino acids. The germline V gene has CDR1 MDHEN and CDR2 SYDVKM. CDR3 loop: CASSLTGGVRPEQYF. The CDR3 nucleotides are TGTGCCAGCAGTTTGACAGGGGGCGTTAGGCCCGAGCAGTACTTC.

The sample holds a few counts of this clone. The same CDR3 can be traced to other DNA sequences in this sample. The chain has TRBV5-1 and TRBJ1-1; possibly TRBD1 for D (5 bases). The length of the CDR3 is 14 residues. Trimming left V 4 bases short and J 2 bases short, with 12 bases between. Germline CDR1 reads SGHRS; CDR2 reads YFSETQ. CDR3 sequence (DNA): TGCGCCAGCAGCCTTCGGCAGGGAAACACTGAAGCTTTCTTT. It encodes CASSLRQGNTEAFF. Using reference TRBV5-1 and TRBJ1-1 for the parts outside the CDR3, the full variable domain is KAGVTQTPRYLIKTRGQQVTLSCSPISGHRSVSWYQQTPGQGLQFLFEYFSETQRNKGNFPGRFSGRQFSNSRSEMNVSTLELGDSALYLCASSLRQGNTEAFFGQGTRLTVV.

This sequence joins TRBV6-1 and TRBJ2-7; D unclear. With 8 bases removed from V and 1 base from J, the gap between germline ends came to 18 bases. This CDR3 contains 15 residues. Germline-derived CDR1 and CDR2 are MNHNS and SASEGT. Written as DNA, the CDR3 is TGTGCCAGCGCCCACCCTCATAACTTATCCTACGAGCAGTACTTC. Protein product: CASAHPHNLSYEQYF.